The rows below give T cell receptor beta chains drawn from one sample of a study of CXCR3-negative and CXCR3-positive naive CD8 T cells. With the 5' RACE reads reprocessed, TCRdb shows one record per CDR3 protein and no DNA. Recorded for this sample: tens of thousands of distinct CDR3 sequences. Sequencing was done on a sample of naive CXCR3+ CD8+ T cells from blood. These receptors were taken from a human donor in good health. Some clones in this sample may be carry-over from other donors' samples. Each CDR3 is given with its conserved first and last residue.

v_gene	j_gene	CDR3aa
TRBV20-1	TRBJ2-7	CSASTRGASYEQYF
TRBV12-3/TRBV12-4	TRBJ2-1	CASSGAGAGLGNEQFF
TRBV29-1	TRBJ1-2	CSGKNRDGYGYTF
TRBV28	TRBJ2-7	CASTPPLQGIYEQYF
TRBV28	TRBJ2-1	CASSMITTSGYNEQFF
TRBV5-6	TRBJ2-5	CASSFRYQETQYF
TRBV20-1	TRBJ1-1	CSAGAWGTEAFF
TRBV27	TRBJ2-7	CASSLPGTGVYEQYF
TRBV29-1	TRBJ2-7	CSVEAGDSYEQYF
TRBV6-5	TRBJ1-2	CASSYSDLVGYTF
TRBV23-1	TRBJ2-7	CATHIRVKVAYEQYF
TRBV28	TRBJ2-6	CASHPGQSSGANVLTF
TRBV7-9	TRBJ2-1	CASSSPLDYIF
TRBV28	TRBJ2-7	CASSFRGGEEGQYF
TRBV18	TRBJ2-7	CASSPRGSYEQYF
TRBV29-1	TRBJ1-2	CSAGQGTILDDYGYTF
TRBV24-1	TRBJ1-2	CATAPGQGAPGYTF
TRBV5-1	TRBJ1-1	CASSLAVRDPEAFF
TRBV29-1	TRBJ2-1	CSVGTGYNEQFF
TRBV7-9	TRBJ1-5	CASSSSGTSNQPQHF
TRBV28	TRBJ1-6	CASSFGQGETRENSPLHF
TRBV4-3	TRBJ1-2	CASSQDFQVYGYTF
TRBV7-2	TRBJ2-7	CASSLEGVGLNPYEQYF
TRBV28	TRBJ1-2	CASSKMTALLGYTF
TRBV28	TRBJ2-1	CASRKGLTSGDRGFF
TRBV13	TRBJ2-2	CASSLGVAENTGELFF
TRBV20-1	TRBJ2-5	CSAIPAGAERYF
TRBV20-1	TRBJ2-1	CSASFGGQSEQFF
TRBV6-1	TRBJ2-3	CASSEWAQQSTDTQYF
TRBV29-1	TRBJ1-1	CSVEGSTEAFF
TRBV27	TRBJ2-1	CASSFRTDNEQFF
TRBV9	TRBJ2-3	CASSSPTGGAGTDTQYF
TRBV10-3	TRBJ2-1	CAISEGLVTSGGAGLNEQFF
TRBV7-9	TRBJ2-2	CASSLETGTGELFF
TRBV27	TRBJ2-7	CASSPTGEYYEQYF
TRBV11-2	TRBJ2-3	CASSRNSPVEDSYTDTQYF
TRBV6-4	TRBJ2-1	CASSDPLAGYNEQFF
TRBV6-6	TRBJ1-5	CASSYLGSNQPQHF
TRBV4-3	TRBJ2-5	CASSTNRGGGETQYF
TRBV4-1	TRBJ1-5	CASSQEGVSNQPQHF
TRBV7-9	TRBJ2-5	CASSLDPRTRGGETQYF